These 2 T cell receptor beta chains were sequenced from one sample in a study of beta chain features in type 1 diabetes. Reverse transcribing all isolated RNA meant expressed TCRB transcripts were sequenced. Method: immunoSEQ multiplex PCR; TCRdb's copy keeps in-frame clones and lacks some. The sample yields hundreds of thousands of clones, about an eighth seen once. Sequencing was carried out using naive CD4+ T cells from blood. These receptors all come from a woman between 18 and 29 years old in good health.

This clone was observed a few times. This rearrangement joins TRBV7-2 to TRBJ2-7, with TRBD2 matching 12 bases. In germline, CDR1 is SGHTA, CDR2 FQGNSA. The trim removed 1 base at V and 2 bases at J, leaving 6 bases unmatched. CDR3 length: 17 amino acids. CDR3 in DNA: TGTGCCAGCAGCTTAGGACTAGCGGGAGTTTACACCTACGAGCAGTACTTC. Translation gives CASSLGLAGVYTYEQYF.

A remark on this clone: Different DNA sequences within this sample yield the same CDR3. J is TRBJ2-5 and V is TRBV9; TRBD2 agrees at 12 bases. The CDR3 has 17 amino acids. Germline lookup yields CDR1 SGDLS and CDR2 YYNGEE. V lost 0 bases, J lost 0 bases, and 3 bases stayed unmatched. The CDR3 loop reads CASSVGGLAGNQETQYF. CDR3 DNA: TGTGCCAGCAGCGTAGGTGGACTAGCGGGGAACCAAGAGACCCAGTACTTC.